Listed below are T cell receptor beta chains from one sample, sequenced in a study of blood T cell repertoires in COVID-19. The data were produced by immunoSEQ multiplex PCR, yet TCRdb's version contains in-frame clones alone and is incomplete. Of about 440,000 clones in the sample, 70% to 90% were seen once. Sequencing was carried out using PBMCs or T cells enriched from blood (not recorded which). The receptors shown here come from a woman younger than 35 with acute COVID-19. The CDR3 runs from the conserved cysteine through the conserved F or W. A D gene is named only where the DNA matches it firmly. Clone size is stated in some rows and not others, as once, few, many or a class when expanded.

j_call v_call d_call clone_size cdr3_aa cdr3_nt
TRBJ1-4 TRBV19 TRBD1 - CASTPRGPGTGGISEKLFF TGTGCCAGTACGCCCCGGGGTCCCGGGACAGGGGGCATTTCTGAAAAACTGTTTTTT
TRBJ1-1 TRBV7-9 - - CASSSPGQSYAEAFF TGTGCCAGCAGCTCGCCGGGACAATCCTACGCTGAAGCTTTCTTT
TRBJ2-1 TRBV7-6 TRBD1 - CASSGTKTGGWNNEQFF TGTGCCAGCAGCGGTACAAAAACAGGGGGGTGGAACAATGAGCAGTTCTTC
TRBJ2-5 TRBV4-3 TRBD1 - CASSQGQGQTQYF TGCGCCAGCAGCCAAGGACAGGGCCAGACCCAGTACTTC
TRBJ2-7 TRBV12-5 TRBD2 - CASGGGGGFGYEQYF TGTGCTAGTGGAGGCGGGGGTGGATTCGGGTACGAGCAGTACTTC
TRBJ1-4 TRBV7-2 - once CASSAGDIYSEKLFF TGTGCCAGCAGCGCCGGGGACATATACAGTGAAAAACTGTTTTTT
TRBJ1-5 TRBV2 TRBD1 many CASSREGQGNQPQHF TGTGCCAGCAGTCGTGAAGGACAGGGCAATCAGCCCCAGCATTTT
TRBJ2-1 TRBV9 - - CASSVDGGVVWDEQFF TGTGCCAGCAGCGTAGATGGCGGGGTGGTCTGGGATGAGCAGTTCTTC
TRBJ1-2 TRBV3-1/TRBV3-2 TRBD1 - CASSQPGQTYGYTF TGTGCCAGCAGCCAACCGGGACAGACATATGGCTACACCTTC
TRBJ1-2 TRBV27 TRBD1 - CASSPGQGVNYGYTF TGTGCCAGCAGTCCCGGACAGGGGGTAAACTATGGCTACACCTTC
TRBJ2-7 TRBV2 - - CASSVRLEKYEQYF TGTGCCAGCAGTGTTCGACTTGAAAAATACGAGCAGTACTTC
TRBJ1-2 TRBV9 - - CASSPTLGAHYGYTF TGTGCCAGCAGCCCGACCCTGGGAGCTCACTATGGCTACACCTTC
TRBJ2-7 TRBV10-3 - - CAISEPRGEIYEQYF TGTGCCATCAGTGAGCCCAGGGGCGAGATCTACGAGCAGTACTTC
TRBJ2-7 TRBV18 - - CAARGGGYEQYF TGTGCCGCCCGTGGGGGAGGCTACGAGCAGTACTTC
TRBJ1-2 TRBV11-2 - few CASSTGQVYGYTF TGTGCCAGCAGCACCGGACAAGTCTATGGCTACACCTTC
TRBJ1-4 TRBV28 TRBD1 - CASSSGGVEKLFF TGTGCCAGCAGTTCAGGGGGTGTCGAAAAACTGTTTTTT
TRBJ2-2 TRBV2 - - CASSELETAGELFF TGTGCCAGCAGTGAATTGGAGACAGCCGGGGAGCTGTTTTTT
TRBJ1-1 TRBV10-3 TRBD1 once CAISANRGSDEAFF TGTGCCATCAGTGCAAACAGGGGTTCGGATGAAGCTTTCTTT
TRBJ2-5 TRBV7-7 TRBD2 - CASSLRGGGETQYF TGTGCTAGCAGCCTGCGGGGGGGTGGTGAGACCCAGTACTTC
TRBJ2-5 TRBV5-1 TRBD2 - CASSSGTSGYRPETQYF TGCGCCAGCAGTTCCGGGACTAGCGGGTACCGTCCTGAGACCCAGTACTTC
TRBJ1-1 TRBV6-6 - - CASSTTANTEAFF TGTGCCAGCAGTACGACAGCGAACACTGAAGCTTTCTTT
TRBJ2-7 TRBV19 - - CASRISGVLSYEQYF TGTGCCAGTAGAATATCGGGGGTTCTATCCTACGAGCAGTACTTC
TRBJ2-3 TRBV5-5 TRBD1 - CASSRTGQGLDTQYF TGTGCCAGCAGCCGTACGGGACAGGGGTTGGATACGCAGTATTTT
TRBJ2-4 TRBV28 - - CAIGPSGAHTFLAKNIQYF TGTGCCATAGGCCCCAGTGGGGCCCATACGTTCCTAGCCAAAAACATTCAGTACTTC
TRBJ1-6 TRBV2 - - CASTPSGTNNSPLHF TGTGCCAGCACTCCATCCGGGACAAATAATTCACCCCTCCACTTT
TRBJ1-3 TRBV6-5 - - CASSYWGDSGNTIYF TGTGCCAGCAGTTACTGGGGGGACTCTGGAAACACCATATATTTT
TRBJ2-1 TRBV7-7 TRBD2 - CASSSLGGAPYNEQFF TGTGCTAGCAGCTCACTCGGGGGGGCCCCCTACAATGAGCAGTTCTTC
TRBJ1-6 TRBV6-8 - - CASSYRRRRNSPLHF TGTGCCAGCAGTTACAGGCGGCGTCGAAATTCACCCCTCCACTTT
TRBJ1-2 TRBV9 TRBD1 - CASSVGGQGAYGYTF TGTGCCAGCAGCGTAGGCGGACAGGGTGCCTATGGCTACACCTTC
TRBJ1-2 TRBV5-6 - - CASWTPGSRGRNNYGYTF TGTGCCAGTTGGACCCCAGGGTCTAGAGGAAGAAACAACTATGGCTACACCTTC
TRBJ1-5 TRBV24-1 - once CATSASERQPQHF TGTGCCACCAGTGCGTCCGAGCGGCAGCCCCAGCATTTT
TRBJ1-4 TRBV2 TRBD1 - CASSDQGGEKLFF TGTGCCAGCAGTGATCAGGGGGGCGAAAAACTGTTTTTT
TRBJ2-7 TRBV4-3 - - CASSQVLSHEQYF TGCGCCAGCAGCCAAGTATTAAGCCACGAGCAGTACTTC
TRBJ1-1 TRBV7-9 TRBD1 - CASRKGSGQGGTEAFF TGTGCCAGCAGGAAAGGGTCAGGACAGGGGGGCACTGAAGCTTTCTTT
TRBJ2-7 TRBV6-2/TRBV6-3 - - CASSYPYPPLYEQYF TGTGCCAGCAGTTACCCCTACCCCCCTCTCTACGAGCAGTACTTC
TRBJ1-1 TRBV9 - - CASSVVLAGNTEAFF TGTGCCAGCAGCGTAGTGCTGGCAGGGAACACTGAAGCTTTCTTT
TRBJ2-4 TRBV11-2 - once CASSLDRRKNIQYF TGTGCCAGCAGCTTGGACAGAAGAAAAAACATTCAGTACTTC
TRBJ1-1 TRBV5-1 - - CASSLEGHWENTEAFF TGCGCCAGCAGCTTAGAGGGACACTGGGAAAACACTGAAGCTTTCTTT
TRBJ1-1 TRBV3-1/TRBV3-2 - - CASSQASGGTEAFF TGTGCCAGCAGCCAAGCTTCGGGGGGCACTGAAGCTTTCTTT
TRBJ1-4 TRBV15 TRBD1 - CATSRDATGVSSEKLFF TGTGCCACCAGCAGAGATGCAACAGGGGTTAGTAGTGAAAAACTGTTTTTT
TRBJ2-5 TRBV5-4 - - CANSDIFQETQYF TGTGCCAACTCCGACATATTCCAAGAGACCCAGTACTTC
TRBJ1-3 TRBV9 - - CASSVEPGGEGNTIYF TGTGCCAGCAGCGTAGAACCGGGAGGGGAGGGAAACACCATATATTTT
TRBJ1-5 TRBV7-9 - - CASSLGLTGDGGNQPQHF TGTGCCAGCAGCTTAGGCCTGACAGGCGACGGTGGCAATCAGCCCCAGCATTTT
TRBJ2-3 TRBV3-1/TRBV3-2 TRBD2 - CASSQEDSSGGANTQYF TGTGCCAGCAGCCAAGAGGATTCTAGCGGGGGAGCGAATACGCAGTATTTT
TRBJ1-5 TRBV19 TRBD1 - CATGGSQPQHF TGTGCCACAGGGGGCAGTCAGCCCCAGCATTTT
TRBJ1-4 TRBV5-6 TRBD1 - CASSLGTPGQGNEKLFF TGTGCCAGCAGCTTGGGAACGCCGGGACAGGGAAATGAAAAACTGTTTTTT
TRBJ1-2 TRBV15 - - CATSRGRDYGYTF TGTGCCACCAGCAGGGGGCGCGACTATGGCTACACCTTC
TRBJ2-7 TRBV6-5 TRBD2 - CASTKAGGVYEQYF TGTGCCAGCACCAAAGCGGGAGGAGTTTACGAGCAGTACTTC
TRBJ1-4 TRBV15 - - CATSTRRTNEKLFF TGTGCCACCAGTACGAGGCGGACTAATGAAAAACTGTTTTTT
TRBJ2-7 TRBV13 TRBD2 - CASSAGRTSGRSYEQYF TGTGCCAGCAGCGCCGGCCGAACTAGCGGGAGATCCTACGAGCAGTACTTC
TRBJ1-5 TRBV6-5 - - CASRGLSSNQPQHF TGTGCCAGCAGGGGACTCAGTAGCAATCAGCCCCAGCATTTT
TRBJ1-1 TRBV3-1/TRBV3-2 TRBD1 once CASSPKQGANTEAFF TGTGCCAGCAGCCCAAAACAGGGGGCGAACACTGAAGCTTTCTTT
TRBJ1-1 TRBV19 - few CASSARGVVNTEAFF TGTGCCAGTAGTGCCCGGGGGGTGGTGAACACTGAAGCTTTCTTT
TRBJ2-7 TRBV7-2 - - CASSLLGRDYEQYF TGTGCCAGCAGCTTATTGGGCAGAGACTACGAGCAGTACTTC
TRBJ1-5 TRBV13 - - CASSSSRDYQPQHF TGTGCCAGCAGCTCCTCGCGGGATTATCAGCCCCAGCATTTT
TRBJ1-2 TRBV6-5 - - CASTSYGGRGAGPTF TGTGCCAGCACCAGTTACGGGGGGCGGGGGGCTGGACCCACCTTC
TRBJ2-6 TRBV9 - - CASSVVLGANVLTF TGTGCCAGCAGCGTAGTTCTGGGGGCCAACGTCCTGACTTTC